Below are 15 T cell receptor beta chains sequenced from a single sample in a study of identical twins. Each CDR3 protein is one row after TCRdb ran MiXCR on the 5' RACE reads. The data show around 370,000 distinct CDR3 sequences, with 8.5% to 10% seen just once and roughly 8.7% held by the top ten. Sequencing input: naive T cells sorted from blood. The origin of the receptors is a woman aged 50 to 60 in good health.

In its sample, this clonotype was seen a few times. This chain links TRBV7-2 with TRBJ2-1, with D unclear. CDR1 SGHTA and CDR2 FQGNSA come from the germline V gene. Trimming removed 5 bases at V and 15 bases at J, with 17 bases between. The CDR3 length is 12 residues. Here the CDR3 DNA reads TGTGCCAGCAGCCACACCCCCGGCCGTCCGTTCTTC. Protein: CASSHTPGRPFF.

This clonotype has a count of ten or more. This chain links TRBV7-9 with TRBJ2-1, with TRBD2 identical over 11 bases. Looked up from germline, CDR1 is SEHNR and CDR2 is FQNEAQ (reference sequence). V gave up 0 bases and J gave up 5 bases; unmatched junction bases: 15. This CDR3 region has 20 residues. The chain's CDR3 is CASSLARGSGRALGNNEQFF. CDR3 nucleotides: TGTGCCAGCAGCTTAGCCCGGGGTAGCGGGAGGGCCCTAGGTAACAATGAGCAGTTCTTC. The variable domain in full, completed from reference TRBV7-9 and TRBJ2-1, reads DTGVSQNPRHKITKRGQNVTFRCDPISEHNRLYWYRQTLGQGPEFLTYFQNEAQLEKSRLLSDRFSAERPKGSFSTLEIQRTEQGDSAMYLCASSLARGSGRALGNNEQFFGPGTRLTVL.

CDR3 residues: CASRRGSGSSYNEQFF. The DNA for the CDR3 is TGTGCCAGCAGGAGGGGAAGCGGGAGCTCCTACAATGAGCAGTTCTTC. The chain is built from TRBV2 and TRBJ2-1, with 8 bases lining up with TRBD2. The CDR3 covers 16 residues. Trimming removed 6 bases from V and 0 bases from J; junction bases left unmatched: 7. Germline V lookup: CDR1 SNHLY, CDR2 FYNNEI. The full variable domain, completed using reference TRBV2 and TRBJ2-1, is EPEVTQTPSHQVTQMGQEVILRCVPISNHLYFYWYRQILGQKVEFLVSFYNNEISEKSEIFDDQFSVERPDGSNFTLKIRSTKLEDSAMYFCASRRGSGSSYNEQFFGPGTRLTVL.

This clonotype was seen at least ten times. CDR3: CASSLQSPYEQYF. As DNA, the CDR3 is TGTGCCAGCAGCCTCCAGTCCCCGTACGAGCAGTACTTC. The chain links TRBV12-3 or TRBV12-4 to TRBJ2-7; D is unresolved. CDR3 size: 13 residues. V lost 6 bases and J 4 bases, leaving 13 bases between the germline ends.

This clonotype was seen a few times. The chain uses TRBV4-1 and TRBJ2-1; TRBD1 might be the D (5 bases). Trimming removed 0 bases at V and 9 bases at J, with 18 bases between. CDR3 length equals 16 residues. The germline CDR1 and CDR2 sequences are MGHRA and YSYEKL. The CDR3 is CASSQDPPELGREQFF. DNA of the CDR3: TGCGCCAGCAGCCAAGATCCCCCGGAATTGGGGCGTGAGCAGTTCTTC.

This clonotype was picked up a small number of times. The chain uses TRBV7-7 and TRBJ1-2; D gene ambiguous. V gave up 7 bases and J gave up 7 bases, with 13 bases separating them. In germline, CDR1 is SSHAT, CDR2 FNYEAQ (reference sequence). The CDR3 sequence is 12 residues long. The CDR3 sequence is CASTPFTGGYTF. The CDR3 region has the DNA TGTGCCAGCACCCCGTTTACGGGTGGCTACACCTTC.

This chain links TRBV7-2 with TRBJ2-1; a possible D gene is TRBD2 (6 bases). Looked up from germline, CDR1 is SGHTA and CDR2 is FQGNSA. V was trimmed by 1 base and J by 7 bases, leaving 11 bases between them. This CDR3 contains 14 residues. The CDR3 spells CASSLDSGGNEQFF. The CDR3 DNA reads as TGTGCCAGCAGCTTAGACTCTGGGGGGAATGAGCAGTTCTTC. The complete variable domain, with remaining parts taken from reference TRBV7-2 and TRBJ2-1, reads GAGVSQSPSNKVTEKGKDVELRCDPISGHTALYWYRQSLGQGLEFLIYFQGNSAPDKSGLPSDRFSAERTGGSVSTLTIQRTQQEDSAVYLCASSLDSGGNEQFFGPGTRLTVL.

This clonotype was counted only a few times. The chain links TRBV3-1 to TRBJ2-3; a weak D match, TRBD2 (5 bases). The V end lost 1 base, the J end lost 3 bases, and 5 bases lay between the germline ends. The CDR3 is 13 residues long. Germline CDR1 LGHDT, CDR2 YNNKEL (reference sequence). CDR3 in DNA: TGTGCCAGCAGCCAAGGGGAGACAGATACGCAGTATTTT. This codes for CASSQGETDTQYF.

The V call is TRBV25-1, the J call TRBJ1-1; D uncertain. The CDR3 covers 14 residues. Between the trimmed V and J ends, which lost 2 bases and 1 base, there was a span of 8 bases. From germline, CDR1 is MGHDK and CDR2 SYGVNS. The CDR3 DNA follows: TGTGCCAGCAGTGAAAGCTGGGGGAACACTGAAGCTTTCTTT. This encodes CASSESWGNTEAFF.

This clonotype appeared many times. The chain carries TRBV27 and TRBJ2-5; D gene unclear. V lost 5 bases and J lost 7, with 14 bases in between. Germline V CDR1 and CDR2: MNHEY, SMNVEV (reference sequence). The CDR3 contains 13 residues. The CDR3 loop is CASSPSVSGTQYF. CDR3 DNA: TGTGCCAGCAGTCCCTCGGTCTCCGGGACCCAGTACTTC.

This clonotype was recorded many times. The rearrangement joins TRBV20-1 to TRBJ2-7; TRBD1 or TRBD2 may be the D gene (5 bases each). Per the germline V gene, CDR1 is DFQATT and CDR2 is SNEGSKA (reference sequence). This CDR3 spans 14 amino acids. Trimming stripped 3 bases from V and 1 base from J, with 13 bases between. CDR3: CSASLPGPSYEQYF. CDR3 in DNA: TGCAGTGCTAGTCTACCGGGACCATCCTACGAGCAGTACTTC.

This clonotype showed up many times. This chain uses TRBV5-1 with TRBJ2-3, with TRBD2 matching over 9 bases. Per the germline V gene, CDR1 is SGHRS and CDR2 is YFSETQ. The CDR3 has 15 amino acids. Trimming at V came to 5 bases and at J to 3 bases, leaving 7 bases not matched to a gene. CDR3 in amino acids: CASRLAGDRTDTQYF. In DNA, the CDR3 is TGCGCCAGCAGATTAGCGGGAGATAGGACAGATACGCAGTATTTT.

This clonotype was recorded a few times. The V and J genes are TRBV27 and TRBJ2-7, with 8 bases that match TRBD1. Trimming took 2 bases from V and 11 from J; bases not matched to a gene: 8. Germline V lookup: CDR1 MNHEY, CDR2 SMNVEV (reference sequence). This CDR3 region has 13 residues. The CDR3 nucleotides are TGTGCCAGCAGTTTAGCCGGACAGGGAATGAAGTACTTC. Protein product: CASSLAGQGMKYF.

There are a few counts of this clonotype. The chain has TRBV5-6 and TRBJ1-5, with TRBD1 as a possible D gene (6 bases). V was pared by 6 bases and J by 0 bases, with 10 bases between. The CDR3 contains 14 residues. CDR1 and CDR2 (germline): SGHDT, YYEEEE. The CDR3, as DNA: TGTGCCAGCACTAGGGGGAATAGCAATCAGCCCCAGCATTTT. It specifies CASTRGNSNQPQHF.

This clonotype showed up just a few times. This rearrangement joins TRBV7-9 to TRBJ1-1; D not certain. V was shortened by 1 base and J by 8 bases, with 14 bases between the two germline ends. Germline V gives CDR1 SEHNR, CDR2 FQNEAQ (reference sequence). CDR3 size: 14 residues. The CDR3 here is CASSLGWQNVEAFF. Written as DNA, the CDR3 is TGTGCCAGCAGCTTAGGGTGGCAGAACGTAGAAGCTTTCTTT.